This section outlines one T cell receptor (beta chain) sequence together with its context. The antigen is undetermined. The sample comes from a study of CD8 T cells in Susac syndrome. Points from the study as a whole: Across the total CD8+ repertoires, 15 to 20 Susac-specific public clones were detected, and across the CD8+ TEMRA repertoires, four to six such clones were detected.

Random hexamers were used to reverse transcribe an amount of about 0.45 to 1 ug RNA. The authors amplified TCR beta CDR3 across 54 Vbeta and 13 Jbeta using immunoSEQ multiplex PCR. TCRdb re-analysed the immunoSEQ multiplex PCR reads in MiXCR, keeping a single row per CDR3 protein. Of 85,000 to 130,000 distinct CDR3 sequences in the sample, approximately 94% were seen once. The diagnostic criteria were recently defined, and patients with Susac syndrome met them for definite or probable disease. CDR1 and CDR2 from the germline V gene are SGDLS and YYNGEE. V lost 0 bases to trimming and J lost 10 bases, with 16 bases between them. This CDR3 region has 14 residues.

The chain recombines TRBV9 with TRBJ1-1; D gene unclear. The TCR was taken from a human donor with Susac syndrome. Sequences were obtained from CD8+ T cells from PBMCs. The chain's CDR3 is CASSVVGSDLAAFF. CDR3 in DNA: TGTGCCAGCAGCGTAGTGGGGTCGGACCTGGCAGCTTTCTTT.